This TCR beta chain was sequenced during a study of molecular identifiers for immune sequencing clone quantification. As for this clonotype: What it recognizes is unknown.

Naive CD8 libraries used about 19,000 to 1,000,000 sorted cells and 10%, 30% or 50% RNA. Preparation methods for the bulk TCR libraries were those previously described, with listed TCR primers. TCRdb ran MiXCR on the PCR reads and lists one entry per CDR3 protein. The sample has 40,000 to 45,000 distinct CDR3 sequences, roughly 21% seen once. General study findings and limits: Same-barcode identical TCR molecules could make highly expanded clones look smaller than they are. In naive cells, clones above 20 RNA copies held under 1% of molecules, whereas in effector cells they held over 98%.

Trimming shortened V by 2 bases and J by 1 base, and 5 bases separated the two germline ends. Germline lookup yields CDR1 SNHLY and CDR2 FYNNEI. CDR3 size: 13 residues. The TCR originated in a human donor in good health. Some libraries in this study had Jurkat cell RNA spiked in. Sequencing was performed on naive CD8+ T cells from blood, with Jurkat cell RNA spiked in. Subset of the sample: FACS-sorted CD8+CD4-CCR7+CD45RA+ naive T cells. The gene calls are TRBV2 and TRBJ1-2; D is unclear. The CDR3 bases are TGTGCCAGCAGTGAACAGAATAACTATGGCTACACCTTC. This translates into CASSEQNNYGYTF. Variable domain in full (rest from reference TRBV2 and TRBJ1-2): EPEVTQTPSHQVTQMGQEVILRCVPISNHLYFYWYRQILGQKVEFLVSFYNNEISEKSEIFDDQFSVERPDGSNFTLKIRSTKLEDSAMYFCASSEQNNYGYTFGSGTRLTVV.